This entry concerns a single T cell receptor beta chain. The assay was immunoSEQ multiplex PCR, and TCRdb's table has in-frame clones only and misses some. This table holds fewer than 120,000 clones, about 72% found once. The data originate from a study of blood T cell repertoires in COVID-19. Overall study: Samples representing acute and convalescent COVID-19 were sourced from the United States, Italy and Spain.

V dropped 1 base and J dropped 0; count of bases not matched to a gene: 18. Germline V gene data show CDR1 as GTSNPN and CDR2 as SVGIG (reference sequence). The CDR3 loop spans 21 amino acids. The rearrangement links TRBV30 to TRBJ1-2; 12 bases are a match to TRBD1. The material sequenced was peripheral blood. This TCR was sampled from a woman aged 55-70 years with acute or convalescent COVID-19. CDR3 residues: CAWSATDFPWGQGATNYGYTF. The CDR3 nucleotides read TGTGCCTGGAGTGCAACGGATTTTCCTTGGGGACAGGGGGCAACTAACTATGGCTACACCTTC.